This TCR beta chain was captured in a study of cytomegalovirus exposure and HLA in healthy donors. Points on this clone: Its antigen is not identified.

Regarding the study as a whole: Another analysis was done later, and it associated approximately 18,000 TCR beta sequences with HLA alleles at 0.05 false discovery rate.

The CDR3 length is 16 residues. Germline lookup yields CDR1 MNHEY and CDR2 SMNVEV (reference sequence). Trimming cost V 2 bases and J 4 bases, with 17 bases left between them. The PCR used 60 Vbeta and 13 Jbeta primers. Using immunoSEQ multiplex PCR, the repertoire was profiled, and TCRdb retains in-frame clones only, with some absent. The table includes under 150,000 clones, about 79% detected once. The sample comprised PBMCs. V usage is TRBV27 and J usage is TRBJ1-1, with TRBD1 as a possible D gene (6 bases). This TCR was sampled from a man aged 35 to 55 in good health and CMV-seropositive. The CDR3: CASSLRGTAGATEAFF. The CDR3 nucleotides read TGTGCCAGCAGTTTAAGGGGGACGGCTGGGGCCACTGAAGCTTTCTTT.